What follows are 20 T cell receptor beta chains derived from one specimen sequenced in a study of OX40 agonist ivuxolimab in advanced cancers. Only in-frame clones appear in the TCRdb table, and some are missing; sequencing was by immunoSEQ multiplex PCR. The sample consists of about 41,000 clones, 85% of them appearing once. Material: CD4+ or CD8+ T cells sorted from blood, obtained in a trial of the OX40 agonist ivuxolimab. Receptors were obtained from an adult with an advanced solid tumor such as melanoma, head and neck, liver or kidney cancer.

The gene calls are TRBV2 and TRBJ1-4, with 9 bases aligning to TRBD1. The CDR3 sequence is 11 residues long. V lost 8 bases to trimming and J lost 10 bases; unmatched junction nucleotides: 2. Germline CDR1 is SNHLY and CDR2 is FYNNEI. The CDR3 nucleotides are TGTGCCAGCTCGACAGGGGGAAAACTGTTTTTT. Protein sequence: CASSTGGKLFF.

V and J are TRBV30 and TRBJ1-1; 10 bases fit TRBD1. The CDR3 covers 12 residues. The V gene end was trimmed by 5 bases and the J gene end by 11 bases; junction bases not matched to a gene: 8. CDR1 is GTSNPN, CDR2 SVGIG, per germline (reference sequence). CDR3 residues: CAWAPDRGPAFF. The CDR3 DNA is TGTGCCTGGGCTCCCGACAGGGGGCCGGCTTTCTTT.

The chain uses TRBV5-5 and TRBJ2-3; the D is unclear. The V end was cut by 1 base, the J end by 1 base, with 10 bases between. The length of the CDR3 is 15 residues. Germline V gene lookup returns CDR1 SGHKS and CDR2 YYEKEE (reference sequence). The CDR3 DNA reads TGTGCCAGCAGCTTGTTTGGCCAGGGCACAGATACGCAGTATTTT. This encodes CASSLFGQGTDTQYF.

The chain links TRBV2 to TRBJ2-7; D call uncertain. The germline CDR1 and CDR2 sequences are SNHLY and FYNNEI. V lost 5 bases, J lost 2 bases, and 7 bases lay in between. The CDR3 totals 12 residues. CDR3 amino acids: CASSTTPYEQYF. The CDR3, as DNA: TGTGCCAGCAGTACCACACCCTACGAGCAGTACTTC.

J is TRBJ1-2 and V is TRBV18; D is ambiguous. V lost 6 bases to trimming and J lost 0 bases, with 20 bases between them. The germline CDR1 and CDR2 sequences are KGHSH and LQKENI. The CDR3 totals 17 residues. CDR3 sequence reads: CASSALSAVVSNYGYTF. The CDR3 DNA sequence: TGTGCCAGCTCGGCCTTGAGTGCAGTCGTCTCTAACTATGGCTACACCTTC.

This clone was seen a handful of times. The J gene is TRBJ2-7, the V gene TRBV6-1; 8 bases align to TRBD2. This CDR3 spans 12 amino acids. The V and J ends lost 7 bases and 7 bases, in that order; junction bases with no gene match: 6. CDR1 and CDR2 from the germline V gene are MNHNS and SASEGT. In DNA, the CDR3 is TGTGCCAGCAATGGACTAGCTGGAGAGCAGTACTTC. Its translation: CASNGLAGEQYF.

The CDR3 nucleotides read TGTGCCAGCAGTCATCCACAGGGGAGAGAGCAGTACTTC. Residues: CASSHPQGREQYF. This rearrangement joins TRBV6-5 to TRBJ2-7; 7 bases agree with TRBD1. V trimming: 5 bases; J trimming: 7 bases; junction bases outside the gene matches: 8. Germline CDR1 MNHEY, CDR2 SVGAGI. This CDR3 region has 13 residues.

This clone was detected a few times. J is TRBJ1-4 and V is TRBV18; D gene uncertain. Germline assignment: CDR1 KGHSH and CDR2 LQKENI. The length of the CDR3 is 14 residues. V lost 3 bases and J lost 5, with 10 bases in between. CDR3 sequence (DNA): TGTGCCAGCTCACCCGGCAGCCCAAATGAAAAACTGTTTTTT. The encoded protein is CASSPGSPNEKLFF.

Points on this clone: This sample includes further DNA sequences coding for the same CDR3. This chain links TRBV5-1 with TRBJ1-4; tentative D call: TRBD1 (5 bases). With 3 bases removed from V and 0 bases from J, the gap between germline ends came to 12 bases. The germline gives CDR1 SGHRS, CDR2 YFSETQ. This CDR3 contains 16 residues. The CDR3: CASSYGGAATNEKLFF. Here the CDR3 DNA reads TGCGCCAGCAGCTATGGGGGAGCCGCAACTAATGAAAAACTGTTTTTT.

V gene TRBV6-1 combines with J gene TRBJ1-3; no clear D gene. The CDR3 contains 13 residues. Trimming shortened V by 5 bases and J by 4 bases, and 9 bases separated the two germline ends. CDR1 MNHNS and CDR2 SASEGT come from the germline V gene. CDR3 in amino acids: CASSWVTGNTIYF. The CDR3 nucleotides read TGTGCCAGCAGTTGGGTAACCGGAAACACCATATATTTT.

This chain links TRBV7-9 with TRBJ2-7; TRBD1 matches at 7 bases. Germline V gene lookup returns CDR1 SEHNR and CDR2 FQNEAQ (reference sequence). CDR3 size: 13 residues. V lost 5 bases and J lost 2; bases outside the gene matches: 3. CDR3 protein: CASSRTGAYEQYF. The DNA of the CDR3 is TGTGCCAGCAGCCGGACAGGAGCCTACGAGCAGTACTTC.

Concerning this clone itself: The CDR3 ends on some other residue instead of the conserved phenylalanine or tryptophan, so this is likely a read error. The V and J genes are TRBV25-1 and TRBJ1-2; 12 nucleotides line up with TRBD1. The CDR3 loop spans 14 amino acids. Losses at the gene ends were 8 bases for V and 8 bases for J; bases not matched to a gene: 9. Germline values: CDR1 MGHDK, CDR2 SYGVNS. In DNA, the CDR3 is TGTGCCAGCGCCCTTGGGACAGGGGGCAGAGGCTACACCCTC. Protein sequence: CASALGTGGRGYTL.

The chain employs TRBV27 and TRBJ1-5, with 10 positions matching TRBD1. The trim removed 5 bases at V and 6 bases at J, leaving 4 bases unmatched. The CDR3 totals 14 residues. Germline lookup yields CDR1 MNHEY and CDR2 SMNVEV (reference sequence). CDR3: CASSPRQGAQPQHF. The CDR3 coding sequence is TGTGCCAGCAGTCCTCGACAGGGGGCTCAGCCCCAGCATTTT.

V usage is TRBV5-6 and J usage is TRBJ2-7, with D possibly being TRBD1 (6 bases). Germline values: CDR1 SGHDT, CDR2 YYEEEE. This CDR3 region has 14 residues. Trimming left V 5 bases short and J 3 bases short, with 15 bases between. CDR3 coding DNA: TGTGCCAGCAGGAGAACAGGGATTGGCTACGAGCAGTACTTC. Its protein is CASRRTGIGYEQYF. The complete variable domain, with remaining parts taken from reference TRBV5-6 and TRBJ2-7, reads DAGVTQSPTHLIKTRGQQVTLRCSPKSGHDTVSWYQQALGQGPQFIFQYYEEEERQRGNFPDRFSGHQFPNYSSELNVNALLLGDSALYLCASRRTGIGYEQYFGPGTRLTVT.

The CDR3 DNA reads as TGCGCCAGCAGCCATAGGGGGACAACCTACTCCTACAATGAGCAGTTCTTC. Its protein is CASSHRGTTYSYNEQFF. V is TRBV4-3 and J is TRBJ2-1, with D possibly TRBD1 on 6 matching bases. Trimming pared 3 bases from V and 0 bases from J, leaving 15 bases between. The CDR3 contains 17 residues. The germline V gene has CDR1 LGHNA and CDR2 YSLEER.

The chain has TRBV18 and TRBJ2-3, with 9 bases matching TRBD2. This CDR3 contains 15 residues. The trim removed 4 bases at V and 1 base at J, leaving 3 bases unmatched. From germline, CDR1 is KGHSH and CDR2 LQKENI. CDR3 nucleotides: TGTGCCAGCTCACGGGCTAGCGGGGGCACAGATACGCAGTATTTT. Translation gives CASSRASGGTDTQYF.

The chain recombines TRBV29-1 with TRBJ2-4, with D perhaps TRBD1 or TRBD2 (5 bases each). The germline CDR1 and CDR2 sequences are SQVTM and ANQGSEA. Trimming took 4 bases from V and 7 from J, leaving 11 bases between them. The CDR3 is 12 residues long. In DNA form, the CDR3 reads TGCAGCGTTGCCCCGGGACCTAACATTCAGTACTTC. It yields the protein CSVAPGPNIQYF. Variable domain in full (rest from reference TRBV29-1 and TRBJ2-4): SAVISQKPSRDICQRGTSLTIQCQVDSQVTMMFWYRQQPGQSLTLIATANQGSEATYESGFVIDKFPISRPNLTFSTLTVSNMSPEDSSIYLCSVAPGPNIQYFGAGTRLSVL.

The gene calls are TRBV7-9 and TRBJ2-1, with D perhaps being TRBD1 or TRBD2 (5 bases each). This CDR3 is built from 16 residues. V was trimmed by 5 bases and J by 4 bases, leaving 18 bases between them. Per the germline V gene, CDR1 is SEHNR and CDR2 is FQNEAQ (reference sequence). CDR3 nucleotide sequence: TGTGCCAGCAGCCTGGGGGTGGGCGGGCCATACAATGAGCAGTTCTTC. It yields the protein CASSLGVGGPYNEQFF.

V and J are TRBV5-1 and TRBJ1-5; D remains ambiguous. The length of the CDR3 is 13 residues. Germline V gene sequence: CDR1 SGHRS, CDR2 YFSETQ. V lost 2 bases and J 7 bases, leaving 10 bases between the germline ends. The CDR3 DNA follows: TGCGCCAGCAGCTTTTACACCGGCCAGCCCCAGCATTTT. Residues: CASSFYTGQPQHF.

CDR3 sequence reads: CASSQGLAVYEQYF. The CDR3 DNA reads TGTGCCAGCAGCCAGGGACTAGCGGTATACGAGCAGTACTTC. The V call is TRBV4-2, the J call TRBJ2-7, with 11 bases identical to TRBD2. V dropped 3 bases and J dropped 4; count of bases not matched to a gene: 2. Germline CDR1 reads LGHNA; CDR2 reads YNFKEQ. The CDR3 spans 14 residues.